This TCR beta chain was captured in a study of CD8 T cells in Susac syndrome. The V end was cut by 7 bases, the J end by 8 bases, with 18 bases between. CDR3 length: 14 amino acids. RNA in amounts of about 0.5 to 1 ug was reverse transcribed with random hexamers. TCRdb passed the immunoSEQ multiplex PCR reads through MiXCR, listing each CDR3 protein once. The data hold hundreds of thousands of distinct CDR3 sequences, with approximately 85% observed a single time. The V gene is TRBV12-3 or TRBV12-4, the J gene TRBJ1-3, with D possibly TRBD1 on 6 matching bases. The origin of this receptor is a human donor with multiple sclerosis. Sequencing was carried out using CD8+ T cells from PBMCs. CDR3 sequence reads: CASNQGRWVDTIYF. The CDR3 DNA sequence: TGTGCCAGCAACCAGGGGAGGTGGGTGGACACCATATATTTT.